Below are 27 T cell receptor beta chains sequenced from a single sample in a study of shared clonotypes between healthy human individuals. The repertoire was sequenced with immunoSEQ multiplex PCR; TCRdb's copy has only in-frame clones and lacks some. The sample includes about 700,000 clones, about 74% of them seen just once. The sequenced material came from memory CD4+ T cells sorted from blood. Documented subset: CD45RA-negative fraction. The receptors were gathered from a woman aged 25 to 45 in good health.

The chain uses TRBV5-6 and TRBJ1-3; D gene uncertain. Trimming shortened V by 2 bases and J by 0 bases, and 9 bases separated the two germline ends. This CDR3 is built from 15 residues. Germline-derived CDR1 and CDR2 are SGHDT and YYEEEE. The DNA for the CDR3 is TGTGCCAGCAGCTTCAAGACGAGCTCTGGAAACACCATATATTTT. It encodes CASSFKTSSGNTIYF.

This clone was counted ten times or more. The chain uses TRBV5-8 and TRBJ1-5, with D possibly TRBD1 on 5 matching bases. The CDR3 is 15 amino acids. Germline lookup yields CDR1 SGHTS and CDR2 YDEGEE. Trimming stripped 1 base from V and 3 bases from J, with 11 bases between. The CDR3 DNA is TGTGCCAGCAGCTTGCGGGACCACTCCAATCAGCCCCAGCATTTT. Translation gives CASSLRDHSNQPQHF.

The chain employs TRBV25-1 and TRBJ2-2, with D hard to call. CDR1 and CDR2 from the germline V gene are MGHDK and SYGVNS. The CDR3 loop spans 16 amino acids. The germline V and J ends were trimmed by 3 bases and 6 bases, with 17 bases remaining between them. CDR3 bases: TGTGCCAGCAGTGACGGGTCCGGCAGTGTCCCCGGGGAGCTGTTTTTT. This codes for CASSDGSGSVPGELFF. The complete variable domain, with remaining parts taken from reference TRBV25-1 and TRBJ2-2, reads EADIYQTPRYLVIGTGKKITLECSQTMGHDKMYWYQQDPGMELHLIHYSYGVNSTEKGDLSSESTVSRIRTEHFPLTLESARPSHTSQYLCASSDGSGSVPGELFFGEGSRLTVL.

The chain couples TRBV28 to TRBJ2-7; the D gene is possibly TRBD1 (5 bases). The germline gives CDR1 MDHEN, CDR2 SYDVKM. CDR3 size: 15 residues. Trimming took off 2 bases at V and 0 bases at J, with 11 bases between the two ends. The CDR3 DNA reads as TGTGCCAGCAGTTTACCCCGACAGTTCTCCTACGAGCAGTACTTC. It yields the protein CASSLPRQFSYEQYF.

The gene calls are TRBV5-1 and TRBJ1-4; TRBD1 matches at 9 bases. The CDR3 consists of 14 residues. The V gene end was trimmed by 4 bases and the J gene end by 7 bases; junction bases not matched to a gene: 5. Per germline, CDR1 SGHRS and CDR2 YFSETQ. The CDR3 here is CASSPDRGAEKLFF. CDR3 DNA sequence: TGCGCCAGCAGCCCGGACAGGGGAGCTGAAAAACTGTTTTTT.

This clone was seen only a few times. The chain links TRBV11-2 to TRBJ2-1; D uncertain. Germline V gene sequence: CDR1 SGHAT, CDR2 FQNNGV. There are 14 residues in the CDR3. Trimming shortened V by 2 bases and J by 8 bases, and 13 bases separated the two germline ends. CDR3 sequence (DNA): TGTGCCAGCAGCTTACTGGTCTCGGGCCATGAGCAGTTCTTC. This encodes CASSLLVSGHEQFF.

V and J are TRBV19 and TRBJ1-4; D remains unclear. V was clipped by 5 bases and J by 0 bases, with 10 bases between them. From germline, CDR1 is LNHDA and CDR2 SQIVND (reference sequence). CDR3 size: 15 residues. The CDR3 reads CASSHGGATNEKLFF. DNA for the CDR3: TGTGCCAGTAGTCACGGAGGTGCAACTAATGAAAAACTGTTTTTT.

This clone was recorded a few times. V and J are TRBV9 and TRBJ2-1, with a tentative D call TRBD2 (5 bases). Germline CDR1 SGDLS, CDR2 YYNGEE. CDR3 length: 14 amino acids. Trimming pared 2 bases from V and 10 bases from J, leaving 16 bases between. The CDR3 reads CASSVLKEPGEQFF. The CDR3 region has the DNA TGTGCCAGCAGCGTCCTAAAGGAACCGGGGGAGCAGTTCTTC.

The rearrangement uses TRBV30 and TRBJ1-5; 8 bases are shared with TRBD1. Unmatched junction bases numbered 7, after V lost 2 bases and J lost 7 bases. Germline V lookup: CDR1 GTSNPN, CDR2 SVGIG (reference sequence). The CDR3 loop spans 14 amino acids. The CDR3 sequence: CAWSLLDRDQPQHF. CDR3 bases: TGTGCCTGGAGTCTACTGGACAGGGACCAGCCCCAGCATTTT.

Notes on this clone: Other DNA sequences in this sample translate to the same CDR3. The chain recombines TRBV28 with TRBJ2-7; D ambiguous. V gave up 3 bases and J gave up 3 bases, with 6 bases separating them. Germline CDR1 is MDHEN and CDR2 is SYDVKM. The CDR3 contains 12 residues. CDR3: CASSFSLYEQYF. The CDR3 DNA reads TGTGCCAGCAGTTTTAGTCTCTACGAGCAGTACTTC.

The chain recombines TRBV6-1 with TRBJ2-7; maybe TRBD2 (7 bases). Germline CDR1 MNHNS, CDR2 SASEGT. This CDR3 contains 15 residues. The V gene lost 7 bases and the J gene lost 1 base, with 17 bases spanning the gap. This chain's CDR3 is CASTLDRGASYEQYF. CDR3 nucleotides: TGTGCCAGCACCTTAGACCGGGGGGCTTCCTACGAGCAGTACTTC.

This chain uses TRBV25-1 with TRBJ1-5; D gene ambiguous. The V gene lost 3 bases and the J gene lost 6 bases, with 6 bases spanning the gap. CDR3 length equals 12 residues. Germline-derived CDR1 and CDR2 are MGHDK and SYGVNS. The CDR3 loop reads CASSDGSQPQHF. CDR3 DNA: TGTGCCAGCAGTGATGGGAGTCAGCCCCAGCATTTT.

This chain links TRBV7-9 with TRBJ1-4, with D tentatively TRBD1 (6 bases). The germline gives CDR1 SEHNR, CDR2 FQNEAQ (reference sequence). This CDR3 spans 15 amino acids. V gave up 2 bases and J gave up 4 bases, with 11 bases separating them. CDR3 amino acids: CASSLLGGGNEKLFF. CDR3 in DNA: TGTGCCAGCAGCTTACTCGGGGGCGGTAATGAAAAACTGTTTTTT.

Turning to this clone: This clone may be a read error of a much larger clone one base away. The J gene is TRBJ2-7, the V gene TRBV6-6, with TRBD1 matching over 7 bases. From germline, CDR1 is MNHNY and CDR2 SVGAGI (reference sequence). V was pared by 7 bases and J by 3 bases, with 0 bases of the junction left unmatched. CDR3 length: 11 amino acids. Written as DNA, the CDR3 is TGTGCCAGCACAGGGGGCTACGAGCAGTACTTC. The encoded protein is CASTGGYEQYF.

This clone was detected a few times. The J gene is TRBJ2-1, the V gene TRBV2; TRBD2 aligns across 13 bases. Looked up from germline, CDR1 is SNHLY and CDR2 is FYNNEI. The CDR3 runs 14 residues. With V trimmed by 8 bases and J by 7 bases, 5 bases remained unmatched. CDR3 sequence (DNA): TGTGCCAGCCAGGGACTAGCGGGACTGAATGAGCAGTTCTTC. Protein sequence: CASQGLAGLNEQFF.

The chain combines TRBV10-3 with TRBJ2-1; 11 nucleotides line up with TRBD1. After removal of 2 bases from V and 8 bases from J, the junction contained 11 bases not matched to a gene. CDR3 length equals 17 residues. In germline, CDR1 is ENHRY, CDR2 SYGVKD. The DNA of the CDR3 is TGTGCCATCAGTGAGCCGGGACAGGGGGGCTATGACGATGAGCAGTTCTTC. Encoded protein: CAISEPGQGGYDDEQFF.

This clone was seen only once. A read error may account for a junction end that differs from germline. Within the sample, other DNA sequences also encode this same CDR3. The V gene is TRBV30, the J gene TRBJ2-1, with 7 bases aligning to TRBD1. This CDR3 region has 14 residues. Germline V gene lookup returns CDR1 GTSNPN and CDR2 SVGIG (reference sequence). The CDR3 sequence: CAWSGNGQDNEQFF. In nucleotides, the CDR3 is TGCGCCTGGAGTGGAAACGGACAGGACAATGAGCAGTTCTTC.

The chain has TRBV10-3 and TRBJ2-3; D gene uncertain. The CDR3 loop spans 13 amino acids. Per germline, CDR1 ENHRY and CDR2 SYGVKD. Trimming took 10 bases from V and 2 from J, leaving 13 bases between them. CDR3 coding DNA: TGTGCCACGACACAGTTCCTCACAGATACGCAGTATTTT. Its translation is CATTQFLTDTQYF.

This chain links TRBV27 with TRBJ1-4; possibly TRBD1 for D (5 bases). Germline V gene data show CDR1 as MNHEY and CDR2 as SMNVEV (reference sequence). CDR3 length equals 16 residues. Trimming left V 5 bases short and J 3 bases short, with 16 bases between. CDR3 loop: CASSDGAGRANEKLFF. For the CDR3, the DNA is TGTGCCAGCAGTGACGGGGCCGGTAGAGCTAATGAAAAACTGTTTTTT.

This rearrangement joins TRBV19 to TRBJ1-2; 9 bases line up with TRBD1. Germline-derived CDR1 and CDR2 are LNHDA and SQIVND (reference sequence). CDR3 length: 15 amino acids. With V trimmed by 7 bases and J by 1 base, 7 bases remained unmatched. For the CDR3, the DNA is TGTGCCAGTAACCCTACAGGGGGCCATAACTATGGCTACACCTTC. As protein: CASNPTGGHNYGYTF.

This clone was observed many times. V usage is TRBV7-6 and J usage is TRBJ2-7; D might be TRBD1 (5 bases). CDR3 length equals 13 residues. Trimming removed 2 bases at V and 5 bases at J, with 10 bases between. Germline values: CDR1 SGHVS, CDR2 FNYEAQ. The CDR3 DNA reads TGTGCCAGCAGCTTACAGGGTATCCACGAGCAGTACTTC. This encodes CASSLQGIHEQYF.

This clone was picked up one time. The chain links TRBV30 to TRBJ2-1, with 16 bases matching TRBD2. Germline-derived CDR1 and CDR2 are GTSNPN and SVGIG (reference sequence). Germline trimming cut 5 bases from V and 7 bases from J; bases unmatched to any gene: 8. CDR3 length: 16 residues. The CDR3 loop is CAWGRGLAGGTNEQFF. CDR3 in DNA: TGTGCCTGGGGGAGGGGACTAGCGGGAGGGACGAATGAGCAGTTCTTC.

V and J are TRBV6-1 and TRBJ1-2; D call uncertain. Germline V CDR1 and CDR2: MNHNS, SASEGT. The length of the CDR3 is 14 residues. V was trimmed by 4 bases and J by 5 bases, leaving 14 bases between them. Here the CDR3 reads CASSGAGAPYGYTF. CDR3 sequence (DNA): TGTGCCAGCAGTGGGGCAGGTGCGCCGTATGGCTACACCTTC.

The chain couples TRBV27 to TRBJ2-7; D call uncertain. CDR3 length equals 12 residues. Trimming removed 7 bases at V and 4 bases at J, with 11 bases between. Germline-derived CDR1 and CDR2 are MNHEY and SMNVEV (reference sequence). The DNA of the CDR3 is TGTGCCAGCACTTGGGCGAGATACGAGCAGTACTTC. Translated: CASTWARYEQYF.

The table lists this clone with a few counts. The same CDR3 arises from other DNA sequences in this sample as well. The genes are TRBV5-1 and TRBJ1-1, with D maybe TRBD1 (5 bases). The CDR3 runs to 13 residues. Per the germline V gene, CDR1 is SGHRS and CDR2 is YFSETQ. V was pared by 2 bases and J by 3 bases, with 8 bases between. This CDR3 reads CASSFQGDTEAFF. CDR3 DNA sequence: TGCGCCAGCAGCTTTCAGGGTGACACTGAAGCTTTCTTT.

CDR3 sequence: CATSRSSGTFEIEKLFF. The CDR3 nucleotides read TGTGCCACCAGCAGGTCATCCGGGACCTTTGAGATTGAAAAACTGTTTTTT. V gene TRBV15 combines with J gene TRBJ1-4; TRBD1 is a possible D gene (5 bases). CDR3 length equals 17 residues. Looked up from germline, CDR1 is LNHNV and CDR2 is YYDKDF (reference sequence). V was cut by 3 bases and J by 7 bases, with 21 bases left in between. The full variable domain, its missing parts supplied by reference TRBV15 and TRBJ1-4, is DAMVIQNPRYQVTQFGKPVTLSCSQTLNHNVMYWYQQKSSQAPKLLFHYYDKDFNNEADTPDNFQSRRPNTSFCFLDIRSPGLGDTAMYLCATSRSSGTFEIEKLFFGSGTQLSVL.

V and J are TRBV7-9 and TRBJ1-4, with TRBD1 identical over 10 bases. This CDR3 has 15 amino acids. The junction had 3 bases not matched to a gene; V was cut back by 5 bases and J by 3 bases. Germline V gives CDR1 SEHNR, CDR2 FQNEAQ (reference sequence). DNA of the CDR3: TGTGCCAGCAGCAAGGGACAGGGGCCTAATGAAAAACTGTTTTTT. Residues: CASSKGQGPNEKLFF.